This TCR beta chain was retrieved from a study of cytomegalovirus exposure and HLA in healthy donors. Overall study findings and caveats: Across all donors, roughly uniform sequencing depth was an assumption of the presence/absence analyses. In a later analysis, common viral pathogens appeared linked to several of the most significant clusters. The study listed around 150 cytomegalovirus-associated TCR beta chains. TCR beta chain V- and J-gene trimming was linked, in a later analysis, to a missense variant in DCLRE1C.

The CDR3 is 13 residues long. Germline V gives CDR1 SSHAT, CDR2 FNYEAQ (reference sequence). A remark on this clone: Its antigen is not identified. At one end, the junction sequence differs from germline, possibly due to a read error.

60 Vbeta and 13 Jbeta primers were used in PCR. TCRdb's table, derived via immunoSEQ multiplex PCR, lists solely in-frame clones and lacks some. The data hold some 120,000 clones, with around four fifths observed a single time. The rearrangement joins TRBV7-7 to TRBJ2-2, with a tentative D call TRBD1 (5 bases). What was sequenced was PBMCs. This receptor was taken from a woman between 40 and 50 years old in good health and CMV-seropositive. In DNA form, the CDR3 reads TGTGCTAGCAGTCAGGGTGGCACCGGGGAGCTGTTTTTT. Protein product: CASSQGGTGELFF.